Listed below are T cell receptor beta chains from one sample, sequenced in a study of Ad26.COV2.S vaccination and SARS-CoV-2 variants. This table comes from immunoSEQ multiplex PCR, and its TCRdb copy is limited to in-frame clones, with some not included. The table records some 340,000 clones, over 80% of them present only once. The sample consisted of peripheral blood, taken in a trial of Ad26.COV2.S vaccine versus placebo. All receptors derive from a person aged 18-65 years who received the Ad26.COV2.S COVID-19 vaccine or a placebo. Both conserved end residues are part of each CDR3. Fields, in order: D gene, V gene, clone size, J gene, CDR3 protein, CDR3 DNA. The D gene is left open where the match is weak. Rows give clone size only sometimes, using once, few, many, or a class for an expanded clone.

>TRBD1|TRBV11-2|once|TRBJ1-6
CASNDPTGGNSPLHF
TGTGCCAGCAACGACCCGACAGGGGGAAATTCACCCCTCCACTTT
>TRBD2|TRBV5-1|few|TRBJ2-1
CASSPGLGNEQFF
TGCGCCAGCAGCCCGGGACTAGGGAATGAGCAGTTCTTC
>TRBD1|TRBV25-1|NA|TRBJ1-1
CASTDRLNTEAFF
TGTGCCAGTACGGACAGGTTAAACACTGAAGCTTTCTTT
>NA|TRBV3-1/TRBV3-2|NA|TRBJ1-1
CASSQLNEAFF
TGTGCCAGCAGCCAACTTAATGAAGCTTTCTTT
>NA|TRBV6-2/TRBV6-3|NA|TRBJ2-1
CASSVWVDEQFF
TGTGCCAGCAGCGTTTGGGTTGATGAGCAGTTCTTC
>NA|TRBV10-3|few|TRBJ2-7
CAIRSPGGEQYF
TGTGCCATCCGAAGCCCGGGTGGCGAGCAGTACTTC
>TRBD1|TRBV6-5|NA|TRBJ2-2
CASKPGQNFAGELFF
TGTGCCAGCAAGCCGGGACAGAATTTCGCCGGGGAGCTGTTTTTT
>TRBD1|TRBV5-4|NA|TRBJ1-1
CASSVGQGNTEAFF
TGTGCCAGCAGCGTGGGACAGGGAAACACTGAAGCTTTCTTT
>NA|TRBV19|few|TRBJ1-5
CASSIQGHQPQHF
TGTGCCAGTAGTATTCAGGGACACCAGCCCCAGCATTTT
>NA|TRBV24-1|NA|TRBJ1-4
CATGDAINEKLFF
TGTGCCACCGGGGACGCGATTAATGAAAAACTGTTTTTT
>NA|TRBV12-5|NA|TRBJ2-5
CASGLAAQETQYF
TGTGCTAGTGGTTTGGCTGCCCAAGAGACCCAGTACTTC
>TRBD2|TRBV10-3|NA|TRBJ2-5
CAISGLAGGGETQYF
TGTGCCATCAGCGGACTAGCGGGGGGCGGGGAGACCCAGTACTTC
>TRBD2|TRBV18|NA|TRBJ2-7
CASSPPGLAGGSSYEQYF
TGTGCCAGCTCACCACCCGGACTAGCGGGGGGAAGCTCCTACGAGCAGTACTTC
>NA|TRBV11-3|NA|TRBJ2-7
CASSPYRDKRYEQYF
TGTGCCAGCAGCCCCTACAGGGACAAGAGATACGAGCAGTACTTC
>NA|TRBV10-3|NA|TRBJ2-7
CAISESRTPYEQYF
TGTGCCATCAGTGAGTCCAGGACTCCCTACGAGCAGTACTTC
>NA|TRBV9|once|TRBJ1-1
CASSVGGSTEAFF
TGTGCCAGCAGCGTCGGGGGATCCACTGAAGCTTTCTTT
>TRBD1|TRBV19|NA|TRBJ1-2
CASTPFARGLDGYTF
TGTGCCAGTACCCCATTCGCCAGGGGGCTTGATGGCTACACCTTC
>TRBD1|TRBV2|NA|TRBJ1-5
CASSVGQGFSNQPQHF
TGTGCCAGCAGTGTGGGACAGGGATTTAGCAATCAGCCCCAGCATTTT
>NA|TRBV5-5|NA|TRBJ1-6
CASSLIPTASSYNSPLHF
TGTGCCAGCAGCTTGATCCCGACGGCGAGCTCCTATAATTCACCCCTCCACTTT
>NA|TRBV5-4|NA|TRBJ2-1
CASSSTDSSSYNEQFF
TGTGCCAGCAGCTCTACCGACAGTAGCTCCTACAATGAGCAGTTCTTC
>NA|TRBV6-5|once|TRBJ2-3
CASSYGGARDTQYF
TGTGCCAGCAGTTACGGCGGGGCGAGGGATACGCAGTATTTT
>NA|TRBV29-1|NA|TRBJ2-1
CAAGAGAWGFF
TGCGCGGCGGGCGCGGGGGCCTGGGGTTTCTTC
>NA|TRBV5-4|few|TRBJ2-7
CASSTVGRIYEQYF
TGTGCCAGCAGCACAGTCGGACGGATCTACGAGCAGTACTTC
>NA|TRBV3-1/TRBV3-2|once|TRBJ1-2
CASSQGVREVLNYGYTF
TGTGCCAGCAGCCAAGGCGTCAGGGAAGTCCTTAACTATGGCTACACCTTC
>NA|TRBV28|NA|TRBJ1-6
CASRAGSSYNSPLHF
TGTGCCAGCAGAGCAGGGAGCTCCTATAATTCACCCCTCCACTTT
>NA|TRBV5-1|NA|TRBJ1-2
CASSLGGQGGYTF
TGCGCCAGCAGCTTGGGTGGCCAGGGCGGCTACACCTTC
>NA|TRBV15|NA|TRBJ2-2
CATSRDSTGELFF
TGTGCCACCAGCAGGGACAGTACCGGGGAGCTGTTTTTT
>NA|TRBV9|NA|TRBJ2-2
CASSVAGRLANTGELFF
TGTGCCAGCAGCGTAGCGGGGCGGCTAGCGAACACCGGGGAGCTGTTTTTT
>NA|TRBV10-3|NA|TRBJ2-3
CAISEGSSADTQYF
TGTGCCATCAGTGAGGGGTCTAGCGCAGATACGCAGTATTTT
>NA|TRBV5-4|NA|TRBJ2-5
CASSPPDSQETQYF
TGTGCCAGCAGCCCGCCCGACAGCCAAGAGACCCAGTACTTC
>NA|TRBV4-1|once|TRBJ2-1
CASSQDRGYYNEQFF
TGCGCCAGCAGCCAAGACAGGGGCTACTACAATGAGCAGTTCTTC
>TRBD2|TRBV11-2|NA|TRBJ2-1
CASSLDPSGGAGGRYNEQFF
TGTGCCAGCAGCTTAGATCCTAGCGGGGGGGCCGGCGGTAGGTACAATGAGCAGTTCTTC
>NA|TRBV19|once|TRBJ2-4
CASSDGSLAKNIQYF
TGTGCCAGTAGTGACGGATCCTTGGCCAAAAACATTCAGTACTTC
>NA|TRBV5-4|NA|TRBJ1-2
CASSAYRYGYTF
TGTGCCAGCAGCGCCTACAGATATGGCTACACCTTC
>TRBD1|TRBV14|NA|TRBJ2-2
CASSSSTGENVGELFF
TGTGCCAGCAGCTCATCGACAGGGGAAAACGTCGGGGAGCTGTTTTTT
>NA|TRBV11-2|NA|TRBJ1-3
CASSGLTAYSGNTIYF
TGTGCCAGCAGCGGCCTGACAGCTTACTCTGGAAACACCATATATTTT
>NA|TRBV5-6|NA|TRBJ2-1
CASSLGQGWDNEQFF
TGTGCCAGCAGCTTGGGGCAGGGGTGGGACAATGAGCAGTTCTTC
>NA|TRBV9|NA|TRBJ1-5
CASSPLGGNQPQHF
TGTGCCAGCAGCCCTTTGGGGGGGAATCAGCCCCAGCATTTT
>NA|TRBV7-3|NA|TRBJ2-5
CASSLVGGQLLETQYF
TGTGCCAGCAGCCTCGTGGGGGGGCAGCTTTTAGAGACCCAGTACTTC
>NA|TRBV30|NA|TRBJ1-3
CAWSPQGFSGNTIYF
TGTGCCTGGAGTCCTCAGGGTTTCTCTGGAAACACCATATATTTT